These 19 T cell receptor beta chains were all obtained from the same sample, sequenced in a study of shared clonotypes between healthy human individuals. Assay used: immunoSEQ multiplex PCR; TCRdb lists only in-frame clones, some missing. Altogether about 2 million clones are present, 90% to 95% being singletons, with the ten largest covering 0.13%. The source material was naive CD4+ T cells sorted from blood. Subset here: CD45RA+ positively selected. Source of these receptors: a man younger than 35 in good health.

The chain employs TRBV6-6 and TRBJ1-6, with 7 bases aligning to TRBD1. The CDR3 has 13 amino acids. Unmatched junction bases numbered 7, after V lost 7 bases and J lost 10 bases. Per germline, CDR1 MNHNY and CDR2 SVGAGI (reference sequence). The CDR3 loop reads CASKGQKPSPLHF. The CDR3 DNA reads TGTGCCAGCAAGGGACAGAAACCATCACCCCTCCACTTT.

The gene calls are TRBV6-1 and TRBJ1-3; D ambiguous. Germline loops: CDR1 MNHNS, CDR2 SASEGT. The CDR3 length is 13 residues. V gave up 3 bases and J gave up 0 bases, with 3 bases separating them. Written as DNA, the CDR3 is TGTGCCAGCAGTGACAGCTCTGGAAACACCATATATTTT. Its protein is CASSDSSGNTIYF.

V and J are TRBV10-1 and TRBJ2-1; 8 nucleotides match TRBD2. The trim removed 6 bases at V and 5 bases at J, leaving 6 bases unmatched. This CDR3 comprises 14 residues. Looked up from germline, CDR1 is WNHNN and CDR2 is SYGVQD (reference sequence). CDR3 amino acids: CASRKRGRDNEQFF. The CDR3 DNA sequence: TGCGCCAGCAGAAAGCGGGGGCGAGACAATGAGCAGTTCTTC.

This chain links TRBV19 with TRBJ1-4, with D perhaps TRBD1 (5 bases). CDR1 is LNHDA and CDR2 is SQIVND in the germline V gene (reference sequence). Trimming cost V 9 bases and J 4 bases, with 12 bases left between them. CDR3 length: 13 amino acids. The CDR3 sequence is CASHLGVNEKLFF. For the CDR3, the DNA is TGTGCCAGCCACTTAGGGGTTAATGAAAAACTGTTTTTT.

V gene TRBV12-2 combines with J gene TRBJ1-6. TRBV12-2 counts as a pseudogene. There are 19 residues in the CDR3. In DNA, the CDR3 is TGTGCAAGTCGCTTAAAGAACTGTGACCAAAGCTCCTATAATTCACCCCTCCACTTT. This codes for CASRLKNCDQSSYNSPLHF.

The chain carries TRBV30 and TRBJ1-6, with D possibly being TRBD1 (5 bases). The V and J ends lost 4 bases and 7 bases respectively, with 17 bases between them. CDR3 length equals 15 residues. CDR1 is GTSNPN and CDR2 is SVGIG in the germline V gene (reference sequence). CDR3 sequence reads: CAWTLFGGPNSPLHF. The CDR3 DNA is TGTGCCTGGACCCTGTTTGGGGGACCAAATTCACCCCTCCACTTT.

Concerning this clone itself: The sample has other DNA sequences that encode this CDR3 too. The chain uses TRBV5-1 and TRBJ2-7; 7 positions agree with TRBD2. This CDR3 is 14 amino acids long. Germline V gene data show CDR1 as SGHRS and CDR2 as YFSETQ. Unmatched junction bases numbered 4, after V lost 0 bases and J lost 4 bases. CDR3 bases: TGCGCCAGCAGCTTGGGCGGGAGCATATACGAGCAGTACTTC. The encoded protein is CASSLGGSIYEQYF.

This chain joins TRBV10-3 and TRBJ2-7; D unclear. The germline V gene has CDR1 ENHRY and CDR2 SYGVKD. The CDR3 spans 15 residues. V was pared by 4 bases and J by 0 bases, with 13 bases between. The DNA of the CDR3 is TGTGCCATCAGTGTTGGGGTCCAGAGCTCCTACGAGCAGTACTTC. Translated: CAISVGVQSSYEQYF.

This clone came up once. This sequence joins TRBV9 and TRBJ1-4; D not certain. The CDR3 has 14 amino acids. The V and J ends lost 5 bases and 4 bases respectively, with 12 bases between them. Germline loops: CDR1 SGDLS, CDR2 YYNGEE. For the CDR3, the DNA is TGTGCCAGCAGTACTCCTGGGAGTAATGAAAAACTGTTTTTT. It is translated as CASSTPGSNEKLFF. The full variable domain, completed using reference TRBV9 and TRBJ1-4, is DSGVTQTPKHLITATGQRVTLRCSPRSGDLSVYWYQQSLDQGLQFLIQYYNGEERAKGNILERFSAQQFPDLHSELNLSSLELGDSALYFCASSTPGSNEKLFFGSGTQLSVL.

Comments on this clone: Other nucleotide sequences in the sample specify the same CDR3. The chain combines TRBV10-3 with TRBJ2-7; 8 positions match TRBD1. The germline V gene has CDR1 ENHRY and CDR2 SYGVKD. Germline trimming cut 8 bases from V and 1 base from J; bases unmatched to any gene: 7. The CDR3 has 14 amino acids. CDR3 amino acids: CAISGTGNSYEQYF. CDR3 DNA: TGTGCCATCTCCGGGACAGGCAATTCCTACGAGCAGTACTTC.

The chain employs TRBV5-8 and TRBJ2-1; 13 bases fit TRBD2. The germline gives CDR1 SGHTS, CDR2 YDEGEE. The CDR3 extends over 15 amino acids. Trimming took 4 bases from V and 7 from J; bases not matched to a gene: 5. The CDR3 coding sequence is TGTGCCAGCAGCACACTAGCGGGGGGGCCTAATGAGCAGTTCTTC. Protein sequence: CASSTLAGGPNEQFF.

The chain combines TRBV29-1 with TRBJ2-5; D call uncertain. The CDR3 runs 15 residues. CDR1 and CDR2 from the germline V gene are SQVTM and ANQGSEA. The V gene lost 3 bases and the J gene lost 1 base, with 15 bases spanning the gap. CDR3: CSVEIPPSFQETQYF. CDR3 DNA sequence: TGCAGCGTTGAGATCCCTCCAAGCTTCCAAGAGACCCAGTACTTC.

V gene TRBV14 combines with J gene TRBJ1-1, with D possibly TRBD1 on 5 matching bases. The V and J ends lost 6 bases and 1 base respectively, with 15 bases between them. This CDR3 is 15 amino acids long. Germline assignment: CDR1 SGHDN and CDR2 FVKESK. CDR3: CASSPRGVWNTEAFF. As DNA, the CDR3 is TGTGCCAGCAGTCCCCGGGGGGTATGGAACACTGAAGCTTTCTTT.

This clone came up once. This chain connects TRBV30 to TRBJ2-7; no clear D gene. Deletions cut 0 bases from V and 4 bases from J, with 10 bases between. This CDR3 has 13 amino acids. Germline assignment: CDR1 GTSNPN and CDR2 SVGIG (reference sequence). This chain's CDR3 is CAWSVRLLYEQYF. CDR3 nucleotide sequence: TGTGCCTGGAGTGTACGGCTCCTGTACGAGCAGTACTTC.

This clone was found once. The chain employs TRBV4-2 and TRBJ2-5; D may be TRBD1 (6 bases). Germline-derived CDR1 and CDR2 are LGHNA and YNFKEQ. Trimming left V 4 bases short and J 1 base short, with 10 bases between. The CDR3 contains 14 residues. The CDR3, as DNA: TGTGCCAGCAGCCGACAGGCCTTCCAAGAGACCCAGTACTTC. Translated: CASSRQAFQETQYF.

This CDR3 is CASSQADRGYTEAFF. CDR3 DNA sequence: TGCGCCAGCAGCCAAGCGGACAGGGGGTACACTGAAGCTTTCTTT. V usage is TRBV4-1 and J usage is TRBJ1-1, with 10 bases that match TRBD1. V lost 1 base and J lost 3; bases outside the gene matches: 2. Germline V gives CDR1 MGHRA, CDR2 YSYEKL. The CDR3 sequence is 15 residues long.

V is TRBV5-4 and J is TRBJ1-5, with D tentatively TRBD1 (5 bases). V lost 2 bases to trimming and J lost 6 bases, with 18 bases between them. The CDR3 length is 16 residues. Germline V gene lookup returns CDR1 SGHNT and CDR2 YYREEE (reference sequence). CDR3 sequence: CASSFGGPQGGQPQHF. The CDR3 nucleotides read TGTGCCAGCAGCTTCGGGGGACCCCAAGGTGGTCAGCCCCAGCATTTT.

The CDR3 nucleotides are TGTGCCAGCAGCCAAGGCTCCGGGACAGGGAATTCACCCCTCCACTTT. Amino acid sequence: CASSQGSGTGNSPLHF. The chain uses TRBV4-2 and TRBJ1-6; 9 bases match TRBD1. Per germline, CDR1 LGHNA and CDR2 YNFKEQ. The ends lost 1 base at V and 7 bases at J; junction bases unmatched: 5. The CDR3 runs to 16 residues.

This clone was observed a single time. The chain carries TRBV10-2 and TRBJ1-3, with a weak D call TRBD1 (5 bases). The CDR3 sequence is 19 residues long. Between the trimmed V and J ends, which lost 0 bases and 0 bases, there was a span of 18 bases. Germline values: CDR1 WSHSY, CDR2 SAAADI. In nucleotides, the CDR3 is TGCGCCAGCAGTGAGTCAGGCCGGGGCTTCGCGGGCTCTGGAAACACCATATATTTT. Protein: CASSESGRGFAGSGNTIYF.